Following are 17 T cell receptor beta chains from one sample sequenced in a study of radiation and T cells in renal cell carcinoma. Sample time point: baseline pretreatment blood. Noted treatment: 15 Gy SBRT to primary tumor, nephrectomy 4 weeks later. Measured with immunoSEQ multiplex PCR; TCRdb has only the in-frame clones, and not every one. The sample contains roughly 100,000 clones, over 75% of which appear only once. Here the sequenced sample was blood, taken from a patient whose treatment included radiotherapy and nephrectomy. These receptors came from a man between 60 and 75 years old with renal cell carcinoma.

The chain combines TRBV28 with TRBJ1-3, with TRBD1 identical over 7 bases. The CDR3 spans 15 residues. V lost 5 bases to trimming and J lost 5 bases; unmatched junction nucleotides: 9. Per the germline V gene, CDR1 is MDHEN and CDR2 is SYDVKM. DNA for the CDR3: TGTGCCAGCAGTCCCCCAGACAGGGCGAGAAACACCATATATTTT. Translated, it gives CASSPPDRARNTIYF.

J is TRBJ1-2 and V is TRBV6-5; TRBD1 is a possible D gene (6 bases). Deletions cut 2 bases from V and 10 bases from J, with 8 bases between. The V gene's germline CDR1 is MNHEY and CDR2 SVGAGI. The CDR3 spans 11 residues. The chain's CDR3 is CASSYGGDYTF. The CDR3 DNA sequence: TGTGCCAGCAGTTACGGGGGCGACTACACCTTC.

The chain joins TRBV10-1 to TRBJ2-1, with TRBD2 matching 9 bases. Germline V lookup: CDR1 WNHNN, CDR2 SYGVQD (reference sequence). The CDR3 length is 16 residues. The V segment lost 4 bases and the J segment 8 bases; nucleotides outside the gene matches: 12. CDR3 protein: CASSVRRLAESDEQFF. CDR3 in DNA: TGCGCCAGCAGTGTTAGGCGACTAGCGGAGTCCGATGAGCAGTTCTTC.

The V and J genes are TRBV6-1 and TRBJ2-1; 8 bases are shared with TRBD1. There are 16 residues in the CDR3. Germline trimming cut 2 bases from V and 3 bases from J; bases unmatched to any gene: 6. Germline V gene sequence: CDR1 MNHNS, CDR2 SASEGT. The CDR3 sequence is CASSEWTGSLYNEQFF. DNA of the CDR3: TGTGCCAGCAGTGAATGGACAGGGTCCCTCTACAATGAGCAGTTCTTC.

The rearrangement uses TRBV14 and TRBJ2-7, with 9 bases fitting TRBD2. In germline, CDR1 is SGHDN, CDR2 FVKESK. The CDR3 covers 17 residues. Trimming took 4 bases from V and 1 from J; bases not matched to a gene: 11. CDR3 coding DNA: TGTGCCAGCAGCCGAAATAGCGGGAGTCATATTTCCTACGAGCAGTACTTC. It encodes CASSRNSGSHISYEQYF.

The table lists this clone with a few counts. The V call is TRBV28, the J call TRBJ2-5, with 7 bases fitting TRBD1. V lost 6 bases and J lost 5; bases outside the gene matches: 12. This CDR3 contains 15 residues. Germline CDR1 is MDHEN and CDR2 is SYDVKM. CDR3 nucleotide sequence: TGTGCCAGCAGCTCGCCGGGACAGTTGTGGGAGACCCAGTACTTC. This encodes CASSSPGQLWETQYF.

The chain uses TRBV7-8 and TRBJ2-4; D is unclear. CDR3 length: 19 amino acids. Germline V gives CDR1 SGHVS, CDR2 FQNEAQ. V lost 5 bases and J lost 1, with 24 bases in between. This CDR3 is CASSAYIRSPPGAKNIQYF. Written as DNA, the CDR3 is TGTGCCAGCAGCGCATACATTAGGAGCCCTCCGGGCGCCAAAAACATTCAGTACTTC.

This chain connects TRBV10-3 to TRBJ1-2; no firm D call. The CDR3 consists of 13 residues. Germline V lookup: CDR1 ENHRY, CDR2 SYGVKD. With 8 bases removed from V and 3 bases from J, the gap between germline ends came to 13 bases. The CDR3 sequence is CAIARDDDYGYTF. In nucleotides, the CDR3 is TGTGCCATCGCCCGGGATGATGACTATGGCTACACCTTC.

This clone was detected once. The chain employs TRBV7-9 and TRBJ2-5; TRBD1 aligns across 9 bases. V shed 2 bases, J shed 5 bases, and the junction held 3 bases outside the gene matches. The CDR3 runs 14 residues. The germline V gene has CDR1 SEHNR and CDR2 FQNEAQ (reference sequence). This CDR3 is CASSLNRGRETQYF. The CDR3 coding sequence is TGTGCCAGCAGCTTAAACAGGGGGCGGGAGACCCAGTACTTC.

This chain connects TRBV7-2 to TRBJ2-2; TRBD1 aligns across 7 bases. Germline V gene data show CDR1 as SGHTA and CDR2 as FQGNSA. The CDR3 totals 15 residues. The V gene end was trimmed by 5 bases and the J gene end by 1 base; junction bases not matched to a gene: 4. CDR3 amino acids: CASSLGQLNTGELFF. CDR3 sequence (DNA): TGTGCCAGCAGCCTGGGACAGCTGAACACCGGGGAGCTGTTTTTT.

The chain has TRBV21-1 and TRBJ1-1; TRBD1, the D gene given by the table, was not confirmed from the DNA. TRBV21-1 is classified as a pseudogene. CDR3 length equals 20 residues. CDR3 protein: CASSKTGLSGAITMNTEAFF. For the CDR3, the DNA is TGTGCCAGCAGCAAAACGGGCCTATCTGGGGCCATTACTATGAACACTGAAGCTTTCTTT.

The chain uses TRBV5-1 and TRBJ2-4; 10 nucleotides line up with TRBD2. Per germline, CDR1 SGHRS and CDR2 YFSETQ. The CDR3 covers 19 residues. Losses at the gene ends were 4 bases for V and 0 bases for J; bases not matched to a gene: 13. The CDR3 here is CASSLRRTSGDIAKNIQYF. The CDR3 DNA reads TGCGCCAGCAGCCTTAGACGGACTAGCGGTGATATAGCCAAAAACATTCAGTACTTC.

The chain combines TRBV5-1 with TRBJ2-1, with 10 bases lining up with TRBD2. This CDR3 has 15 residues. The V gene end was trimmed by 0 bases and the J gene end by 9 bases; junction bases not matched to a gene: 6. CDR1 SGHRS and CDR2 YFSETQ come from the germline V gene. CDR3 in DNA: TGCGCCAGCAGCTTGGTCACTAGCGGGACAGTTGAGCAGTTCTTC. The encoded protein is CASSLVTSGTVEQFF.

The J gene is TRBJ1-2, the V gene TRBV18, with TRBD1 identical over 7 bases. The trim removed 3 bases at V and 4 bases at J, leaving 5 bases unmatched. CDR3 length: 14 amino acids. Per the germline V gene, CDR1 is KGHSH and CDR2 is LQKENI. CDR3 in DNA: TGTGCCAGCTCACCGGAACAGGGGCGCTATGGCTACACCTTC. Its protein product is CASSPEQGRYGYTF.

This clone was seen a few times. This rearrangement joins TRBV7-9 to TRBJ2-2, with 8 bases lining up with TRBD2. Germline V gives CDR1 SEHNR, CDR2 FQNEAQ (reference sequence). This CDR3 spans 17 amino acids. The V gene end was trimmed by 5 bases and the J gene end by 5 bases; junction bases not matched to a gene: 13. DNA for the CDR3: TGTGCCAGCAGCCCATATAACGGGGGCGGGAGGACCGGGGAGCTGTTTTTT. Translated: CASSPYNGGGRTGELFF.

This chain connects TRBV29-1 to TRBJ2-1; 9 bases align to TRBD2. CDR1 and CDR2 from the germline V gene are SQVTM and ANQGSEA. Trimming removed 7 bases from V and 4 bases from J; junction bases left unmatched: 8. This CDR3 is built from 14 residues. The CDR3: CSGTGTSLYNEQFF. The CDR3 region has the DNA TGCAGCGGCACCGGGACTAGCCTTTACAATGAGCAGTTCTTC.

V is TRBV11-3 and J is TRBJ2-2; 10 nucleotides line up with TRBD1. The V gene end was trimmed by 5 bases and the J gene end by 5 bases; junction bases not matched to a gene: 5. Looked up from germline, CDR1 is SGHNT and CDR2 is YENEEA. The CDR3 is 15 amino acids. The CDR3 DNA reads as TGTGCCAGCAGCCCGACAGGGGGCGAAACCGGGGAGCTGTTTTTT. This gives the protein CASSPTGGETGELFF.